The rows below give T cell receptor beta chains drawn from one sample of a study of blood T cell repertoires in COVID-19. The method was immunoSEQ multiplex PCR; TCRdb's version includes in-frame clones alone and lacks a portion of them. The sample lists about 340,000 clones, about 87% occurring once. The sequenced sample consisted of peripheral blood. These receptors all stem from a woman aged 45-59 years with COVID-19, enrolled during active disease. CDR3s include the opening cysteine and the closing phenylalanine or tryptophan. Each record gives: V gene, J gene, clone size, D gene, CDR3 protein, CDR3 DNA. A D gene is named only where the DNA matches it firmly. Expanded clones get a size class; other rows say once, few or many, or leave the size out.

TRBV6-5	TRBJ2-4	-	-	CASSYERPGLIQYF	TGTGCCAGCAGTTACGAGCGTCCCGGTCTAATCCAGTACTTC
TRBV30	TRBJ1-5	-	-	CAWSSGINQPQHF	TGTGCCTGGAGTTCAGGGATAAATCAGCCCCAGCATTTT
TRBV27	TRBJ2-2	-	TRBD2	CASSFTSGSFTGELFF	TGTGCCAGCAGTTTTACTAGCGGGAGTTTTACCGGGGAGCTGTTTTTT
TRBV7-2	TRBJ2-3	-	-	CASSPGLPPDTQYF	TGTGCCAGCAGCCCTGGACTACCGCCAGATACGCAGTATTTT
TRBV11-2	TRBJ1-3	once	-	CASTVRAPDGNTIYF	TGTGCCAGCACTGTCAGGGCCCCAGATGGAAACACCATATATTTT
TRBV7-9	TRBJ1-5	-	-	CASSPGGSVYSNQPQHF	TGTGCCAGCAGCCCAGGCGGGTCAGTCTATAGCAATCAGCCCCAGCATTTT
TRBV3-1/TRBV3-2	TRBJ2-1	-	-	CASSLAASYNEQFF	TGTGCCAGCAGCCTAGCGGCCTCCTACAATGAGCAGTTCTTC
TRBV6-2/TRBV6-3	TRBJ1-1	-	-	CASSLRSGTRGLAFF	TGTGCCAGCAGTTTAAGGAGCGGTACCCGAGGGCTGGCTTTCTTT
TRBV25-1	TRBJ1-2	-	-	CASSELGGSNYGYTF	TGTGCCAGCAGTGAATTGGGGGGAAGTAACTATGGCTACACCTTC
TRBV28	TRBJ2-7	-	TRBD2	CASLPGLAVYEQYF	TGTGCCAGCCTCCCCGGACTAGCGGTGTACGAGCAGTACTTC
TRBV7-9	TRBJ1-3	-	-	CASSLRGTGNTIYF	TGTGCCAGCAGCTTAAGGGGTACTGGAAACACCATATATTTT
TRBV5-1	TRBJ2-7	-	-	CASSPGVAPLYEQYF	TGCGCCAGCAGCCCCGGAGTAGCGCCACTCTACGAGCAGTACTTC
TRBV23-1	TRBJ1-1	-	TRBD1	CASSQWDRGRTEAFF	TGCGCCAGCAGTCAGTGGGACAGGGGAAGGACTGAAGCTTTCTTT
TRBV7-3	TRBJ2-3	-	TRBD1	CASSSVGGTGTDTQYF	TGTGCCAGCAGCTCCGTTGGGGGGACAGGGACAGATACGCAGTATTTT
TRBV24-1	TRBJ2-3	-	TRBD2	CATSDSRLAGSSTDTQYF	TGTGCCACCAGTGATTCTCGCCTAGCGGGTTCTAGCACAGATACGCAGTATTTT
TRBV7-9	TRBJ2-7	few	TRBD1	CASSLPGTGDEQYF	TGTGCCAGCAGCTTGCCCGGGACAGGGGACGAGCAGTACTTC
TRBV7-9	TRBJ2-5	-	TRBD1	CASSLDDREETQYF	TGTGCCAGCAGCTTAGACGACAGGGAGGAGACCCAGTACTTC
TRBV14	TRBJ1-5	-	-	CASSRTGTNQPQHF	TGTGCCAGCAGCCGAACAGGGACCAATCAGCCCCAGCATTTT
TRBV2	TRBJ2-4	-	-	CASSVQGQGKNIQYF	TGTGCCAGCAGTGTTCAGGGTCAAGGGAAAAACATTCAGTACTTC
TRBV7-3	TRBJ2-7	-	-	CASSLGAFYEQYF	TGTGCCAGCAGCTTAGGGGCCTTTTACGAGCAGTACTTC
TRBV5-1	TRBJ2-7	-	-	CASRGGLAHEQYF	TGCGCCAGCAGGGGAGGCCTGGCCCACGAGCAGTACTTC
TRBV19	TRBJ2-5	-	TRBD2	CASSASLAGLETQYF	TGTGCCAGTAGTGCCTCGCTAGCGGGACTAGAGACCCAGTACTTC
TRBV14	TRBJ2-7	-	-	CASSSNTGTGDLYEQYF	TGTGCCAGCAGCTCTAACACCGGGACTGGGGACCTTTACGAGCAGTACTTC
TRBV6-5	TRBJ2-7	-	TRBD1	CASSPRQGKAYEQYF	TGTGCCAGCAGTCCTCGACAGGGTAAAGCCTACGAGCAGTACTTC
TRBV7-3	TRBJ2-1	-	-	CASSLSQGEQFF	TGTGCCAGCAGCTTATCACAGGGTGAGCAGTTCTTC
TRBV27	TRBJ2-7	-	TRBD2	CASSLSPTPGLAGGPFSEQYF	TGTGCCAGCAGTTTATCTCCGACGCCGGGACTAGCGGGAGGGCCGTTTTCCGAGCAGTACTTC
TRBV28	TRBJ1-5	-	TRBD1	CASSRRLGQGLYSNQPQHF	TGTGCCAGCAGCCGCCGTTTGGGACAGGGACTGTATAGCAATCAGCCCCAGCATTTT
TRBV5-6	TRBJ1-5	-	-	CASSRRTPNSNQPQHF	TGTGCCAGCAGCAGAAGGACTCCGAATAGCAATCAGCCCCAGCATTTT
TRBV5-4	TRBJ2-1	-	TRBD2	CASSLIAGPYNEQFF	TGTGCCAGCAGCTTAATAGCGGGCCCGTACAATGAGCAGTTCTTC
TRBV6-5	TRBJ2-2	-	-	CASRRGPHTGELFF	TGTGCCAGCAGGCGGGGGCCCCACACCGGGGAGCTGTTTTTT
TRBV15	TRBJ2-7	once	-	CATSRDMNQVGRAANPSYEQYF	TGTGCCACCAGCAGAGATATGAATCAGGTAGGAAGAGCAGCAAATCCCTCCTACGAGCAGTACTTC
TRBV12-3/TRBV12-4	TRBJ2-1	once	-	CASSYTGYNEQFF	TGTGCCAGCAGTTATACAGGCTACAATGAGCAGTTCTTC
TRBV28	TRBJ2-2	-	TRBD1	CASSYETGGPGELFF	TGTGCCAGCAGTTATGAGACAGGGGGCCCCGGGGAGCTGTTTTTT
TRBV27	TRBJ2-1	-	TRBD1	CASSIRTGTNEQFF	TGTGCCAGCAGTATACGGACAGGGACTAATGAGCAGTTCTTC
TRBV19	TRBJ2-7	-	TRBD2	CASSITSGGPREQYF	TGTGCCAGTAGTATAACATCGGGAGGGCCTCGGGAGCAGTACTTC
TRBV11-2	TRBJ2-3	-	-	CASSPGVTYTQYF	TGTGCCAGCAGCCCGGGGGTAACGTATACGCAGTATTTT
TRBV18	TRBJ1-1	-	-	CASSPRETGNGNTEAFF	TGTGCCAGCTCACCACGGGAGACAGGAAATGGGAACACTGAAGCTTTCTTT
TRBV6-1	TRBJ2-1	-	TRBD1	CASSEFGTGAYNEQFF	TGTGCCAGCAGTGAATTCGGGACAGGGGCCTACAATGAGCAGTTCTTC
TRBV3-1/TRBV3-2	TRBJ1-1	few	TRBD1	CASSPTGGGNTEAFF	TGTGCCAGCAGCCCCACAGGGGGCGGAAACACTGAAGCTTTCTTT
TRBV27	TRBJ2-7	-	-	CASRRGRIYEQYF	TGTGCCAGTCGAAGAGGGAGAATCTACGAGCAGTACTTC
TRBV14	TRBJ2-7	-	TRBD2	CASSKTSGPYEQYF	TGTGCCAGCAGCAAGACTAGCGGACCCTACGAGCAGTACTTC
TRBV7-8	TRBJ2-6	-	TRBD1	CASSLGDRWFGVLTF	TGTGCCAGCAGCTTAGGGGACAGGTGGTTTGGCGTCCTGACTTTC
TRBV19	TRBJ1-5	-	-	CASSRARRGTDQPQHF	TGTGCCAGTAGTAGAGCCCGCAGGGGAACGGATCAGCCCCAGCATTTT
TRBV5-1	TRBJ2-1	-	-	CASSSGLARGENEQFF	TGCGCCAGCAGCTCCGGACTAGCCAGGGGGGAGAATGAGCAGTTCTTC
TRBV3-1/TRBV3-2	TRBJ2-1	-	TRBD2	CASSLERLAGEHNEQFF	TGTGCCAGCAGCCTGGAAAGACTAGCGGGAGAACACAATGAGCAGTTCTTC
TRBV2	TRBJ1-5	-	-	CASRGAGSGQPQHF	TGTGCCAGCAGGGGGGCAGGTTCGGGGCAGCCCCAGCATTTT
TRBV7-7	TRBJ2-5	-	TRBD2	CASSPRGGLRETQYF	TGTGCCAGCAGCCCGCGGGGGGGGTTGAGAGAGACCCAGTACTTC
TRBV6-5	TRBJ1-1	few	TRBD1	CASSPHRGRYTEAFF	TGTGCCAGCAGTCCCCACAGGGGGCGATACACTGAAGCTTTCTTT
TRBV5-6	TRBJ1-2	-	TRBD1	CASRYWTGARSYGYTF	TGTGCCAGCAGGTATTGGACAGGGGCGAGGAGCTATGGCTACACCTTC
TRBV29-1	TRBJ1-4	-	TRBD1	CSARVSGTENEKLFF	TGCAGCGCCAGAGTCTCCGGGACAGAAAATGAAAAACTGTTTTTT
TRBV6-6	TRBJ2-6	-	-	CASSIGRDSGANVLTF	TGTGCCAGCAGCATAGGACGGGACTCTGGGGCCAACGTCCTGACTTTC
TRBV5-4	TRBJ1-1	-	-	CASSGRTVLMNTEAFF	TGTGCCAGCAGCGGCAGGACAGTCCTCATGAACACTGAAGCTTTCTTT
TRBV12-2	TRBJ1-2	-	-	CASRLGRGDGYTF	TGTGCAAGTCGCTTAGGGAGGGGAGATGGCTACACCTTC
TRBV5-6	TRBJ1-3	once	TRBD1	CASSLPGQVSGNTIYF	TGTGCCAGCAGCTTGCCGGGACAGGTATCGGGAAACACCATATATTTT
TRBV7-9	TRBJ1-1	-	-	CASSFRQAEAFF	TGTGCCAGCAGCTTTCGACAGGCCGAAGCTTTCTTT